The 14 T cell receptor beta chains below were found in one sample sequenced in a study of response to subunit inactivated influenza vaccine. TCRdb processed the RT-PCR reads anew with MiXCR; each CDR3 protein has one entry. The table includes 800,000 or so distinct CDR3 sequences, about 20% detected once. Sequencing was performed on PBMCs from blood, taken more than 4 days after vaccination. The receptor set was obtained from a man aged 45 to 65 who received an inactivated influenza vaccine.

This clonotype appeared a few times. The V and J genes are TRBV7-9 and TRBJ1-3; 7 bases fit TRBD1. Looked up from germline, CDR1 is SEHNR and CDR2 is FQNEAQ (reference sequence). Unmatched junction bases numbered 9, after V lost 7 bases and J lost 0 bases. The CDR3 loop spans 16 amino acids. The CDR3 DNA is TGTGCCAGCACCGAACAGGGGCTGACCTCTGGAAACACCATATATTTT. It encodes CASTEQGLTSGNTIYF.

The V call is TRBV25-1, the J call TRBJ2-1, with TRBD1 matching 11 bases. This CDR3 comprises 14 residues. The junction had 6 bases not matched to a gene; V was cut back by 4 bases and J by 10 bases. Germline assignment: CDR1 MGHDK and CDR2 SYGVNS. The CDR3 sequence: CASSGDRGVGEQFF. The CDR3, as DNA: TGTGCCAGCAGTGGGGACAGGGGGGTAGGGGAGCAGTTCTTC.

This clonotype was found a few times. The J gene is TRBJ2-1, the V gene TRBV5-6; D is unresolved. The germline V and J ends were trimmed by 7 bases and 6 bases, with 17 bases remaining between them. CDR3 size: 14 residues. Germline V gene data show CDR1 as SGHDT and CDR2 as YYEEEE. DNA of the CDR3: TGTGCCAGCTCCTTAGACCCGGTCGCCAATGAGCAGTTCTTC. It is translated as CASSLDPVANEQFF.

The CDR3 coding sequence is TGTGCCAGCAGCGAACGACTAGCGGCAAACACCGGGGAGCTGTTTTTT. Amino acids: CASSERLAANTGELFF. The rearrangement joins TRBV11-2 to TRBJ2-2; the match to TRBD2 covers 9 bases. The CDR3 consists of 16 residues. V gave up 5 bases and J gave up 2 bases; unmatched junction bases: 6. Germline V CDR1 and CDR2: SGHAT, FQNNGV.

This clonotype was detected only a few times. Being one base from a much bigger clone, this may be a read error. J is TRBJ2-3 and V is TRBV5-6; 9 positions agree with TRBD1. The germline V gene has CDR1 SGHDT and CDR2 YYEEEE. The V and J ends lost 3 bases and 3 bases, in that order; junction bases with no gene match: 2. CDR3 length equals 14 residues. The CDR3 bases are TGTGCCAGCAGCTGGGACAGGGTGACAGATACGCAGTATTTT. Protein sequence: CASSWDRVTDTQYF.

J is TRBJ2-3 and V is TRBV12-3 or TRBV12-4; D possibly uses TRBD1 or TRBD2 (5 bases each). CDR3 length: 14 amino acids. V lost 4 bases, J lost 5 bases, and 13 bases lay in between. The CDR3 region has the DNA TGTGCCAGCAGTTACTGGGACGAACGAGATACGCAGTATTTT. Translating gives CASSYWDERDTQYF.

The V gene is TRBV9, the J gene TRBJ2-3; 8 bases align to TRBD2. Germline-derived CDR1 and CDR2 are SGDLS and YYNGEE. CDR3 size: 16 residues. V lost 3 bases, J lost 5 bases, and 11 bases stayed unmatched. The CDR3 loop reads CASSEGSSGGQDTQYF. CDR3 DNA sequence: TGTGCCAGCAGCGAGGGATCCAGCGGGGGACAAGATACGCAGTATTTT. The full variable domain, with the rest looked up from reference TRBV9 and TRBJ2-3, is DSGVTQTPKHLITATGQRVTLRCSPRSGDLSVYWYQQSLDQGLQFLIQYYNGEERAKGNILERFSAQQFPDLHSELNLSSLELGDSALYFCASSEGSSGGQDTQYFGPGTRLTVL.

The J gene is TRBJ2-1, the V gene TRBV12-3 or TRBV12-4, with D unresolved. The CDR3 contains 13 residues. V shed 4 bases and J shed 5 bases, with 9 bases lying between them. The CDR3 is CASSSLPNNEQFF. Here the CDR3 DNA reads TGTGCCAGCAGTTCGTTACCAAACAATGAGCAGTTCTTC.

This clonotype has more than one count but fewer than ten. The chain links TRBV20-1 to TRBJ2-1; 8 bases fit TRBD2. J lost 13 bases, V lost 0 bases, and 8 bases had no gene match. The CDR3 has 13 amino acids. CDR1 is DFQATT and CDR2 is SNEGSKA in the germline V gene (reference sequence). The CDR3 DNA reads as TGCAGTGCTAGAGATCCCCTCGGGACTAGTCAGTTCTTC. It codes for CSARDPLGTSQFF.

The V and J genes are TRBV6-2 or TRBV6-3 and TRBJ2-2, with D perhaps matching TRBD2 (5 bases). Germline V CDR1 and CDR2: MNHEY, SVGEGT. Deletions cut 0 bases from V and 7 bases from J, with 9 bases between. CDR3 length: 14 amino acids. The CDR3 coding sequence is TGTGCCAGCAGTTACTCCCTAGCCCACGGGGAGCTGTTTTTT. Protein product: CASSYSLAHGELFF.

This clonotype was found a few times. V and J are TRBV5-1 and TRBJ1-4; TRBD1 matches 7 bases. From germline, CDR1 is SGHRS and CDR2 YFSETQ. The J segment lost 5 bases and the V segment lost 2 bases, leaving 9 bases of the junction unmatched. The CDR3 sequence is 16 residues long. The chain's CDR3 is CASSLRATGWNEKLFF. The CDR3 DNA follows: TGCGCCAGCAGCTTACGGGCGACAGGGTGGAATGAAAAACTGTTTTTT. Variable domain in full (rest from reference TRBV5-1 and TRBJ1-4): KAGVTQTPRYLIKTRGQQVTLSCSPISGHRSVSWYQQTPGQGLQFLFEYFSETQRNKGNFPGRFSGRQFSNSRSEMNVSTLELGDSALYLCASSLRATGWNEKLFFGSGTQLSVL.

The chain carries TRBV12-3 or TRBV12-4 and TRBJ2-3; 10 bases are shared with TRBD2. Trimming took 3 bases from V and 0 from J; bases not matched to a gene: 9. This CDR3 has 18 residues. CDR3: CASSFLLLAGTSTDTQYF. The CDR3 coding sequence is TGTGCCAGCAGTTTTCTACTACTAGCGGGGACTAGCACAGATACGCAGTATTTT.

The chain uses TRBV20-1 and TRBJ2-3, with 8 bases matching TRBD2. CDR3 length equals 15 residues. Looked up from germline, CDR1 is DFQATT and CDR2 is SNEGSKA (reference sequence). V lost 4 bases to trimming and J lost 1 base; unmatched junction nucleotides: 7. In DNA form, the CDR3 reads TGCAGTGCTACGGGGGGGACTTCGGGCACAGATACGCAGTATTTT. It is translated as CSATGGTSGTDTQYF.

In this sample, this clonotype turned up a few times. The J gene is TRBJ2-7, the V gene TRBV14; D might be TRBD1 (5 bases). The CDR3 runs to 16 residues. V gave up 1 base and J gave up 1 base, with 14 bases separating them. Germline CDR1 reads SGHDN; CDR2 reads FVKESK. CDR3 protein: CASSQGETQGSYEQYF. The CDR3 DNA reads TGTGCCAGCAGCCAAGGGGAAACCCAGGGATCCTACGAGCAGTACTTC.